Sequencing of this T cell receptor beta chain was carried out in a study of tumor-infiltrating lymphocytes in oesophageal squamous cell carcinoma. The CDR3 contains 14 residues. The V segment lost 3 bases and the J segment 6 bases; nucleotides outside the gene matches: 4. Germline CDR1 and CDR2: KGHSH and LQKENI. This clonotype showed up just a few times. TCRdb re-analysed the PCR reads in MiXCR, keeping a single row per CDR3 protein. The sample shows roughly 12,000 distinct CDR3 sequences, 45% to 55% of them seen only once. The source is a male donor with esophageal squamous cell carcinoma. This chain uses TRBV18 with TRBJ1-2, with 10 bases identical to TRBD1. The sequencing input was normal esophageal tissue next to the tumor. The CDR3 nucleotides read TGTGCCAGCTCACCGACAGGGGGCTCTGATGGCTACACCTTC. This gives the protein CASSPTGGSDGYTF.